Listed here are 16 T cell receptor beta chains from one sample, sequenced in a study of blood T cell repertoires in COVID-19. Sequencing was performed with immunoSEQ multiplex PCR; in TCRdb, only in-frame clones are kept and a portion is missing. The table includes nearly 200,000 clones, about 83% detected once. The sample consisted of peripheral blood. These receptors all come from a woman aged 70 to 79 with active or convalescent COVID-19.

The rearrangement uses TRBV10-2 and TRBJ1-4, with TRBD1 identical over 7 bases. The CDR3 extends over 14 amino acids. Germline lookup yields CDR1 WSHSY and CDR2 SAAADI. V lost 8 bases, J lost 4 bases, and 7 bases stayed unmatched. The CDR3 coding sequence is TGCGCCAGCTGCCGACAGGGCAATAATGAAAAACTGTTTTTT. Its translation: CASCRQGNNEKLFF.

The chain links TRBV6-5 to TRBJ1-4; TRBD1 matches 8 bases. The V gene's germline CDR1 is MNHEY and CDR2 SVGAGI. The CDR3 is made up of 14 amino acids. Trimming took 7 bases from V and 8 from J; bases not matched to a gene: 9. CDR3 residues: CASTRQGPGEKLFF. The CDR3 DNA follows: TGTGCCAGCACTAGACAGGGGCCGGGGGAAAAACTGTTTTTT.

The chain links TRBV5-4 to TRBJ2-7, with 9 bases identical to TRBD2. CDR3 size: 16 residues. Germline CDR1 and CDR2: SGHNT and YYREEE (reference sequence). V trimming: 2 bases; J trimming: 5 bases; junction bases outside the gene matches: 11. CDR3 sequence reads: CASSFGAGGPWNEQYF. CDR3 nucleotides: TGTGCCAGCAGCTTCGGGGCGGGAGGGCCCTGGAACGAGCAGTACTTC.

The chain uses TRBV25-1 and TRBJ2-5; 11 nucleotides agree with TRBD2. Germline CDR1 reads MGHDK; CDR2 reads SYGVNS. V dropped 2 bases and J dropped 4; count of bases not matched to a gene: 6. The CDR3 has 16 residues. The CDR3 region has the DNA TGTGCCAGCAGTGAACATATAGCGGGAGGGCGAGAGACCCAGTACTTC. Its protein is CASSEHIAGGRETQYF. The full variable domain, with the rest looked up from reference TRBV25-1 and TRBJ2-5, is EADIYQTPRYLVIGTGKKITLECSQTMGHDKMYWYQQDPGMELHLIHYSYGVNSTEKGDLSSESTVSRIRTEHFPLTLESARPSHTSQYLCASSEHIAGGRETQYFGPGTRLLVL.

This chain joins TRBV28 and TRBJ2-3, with D possibly TRBD1 on 6 matching bases. From germline, CDR1 is MDHEN and CDR2 SYDVKM. CDR3 length: 15 residues. The germline V and J ends were trimmed by 5 bases and 9 bases, with 21 bases remaining between them. CDR3 nucleotide sequence: TGTGCCAGCAGTCCCATAGTAGGACAGTCCAGAACGCAGTATTTT. Translation gives CASSPIVGQSRTQYF.

The V call is TRBV28, the J call TRBJ1-4; 7 positions agree with TRBD1. Trimming took 6 bases from V and 5 from J; bases not matched to a gene: 6. Germline loops: CDR1 MDHEN, CDR2 SYDVKM. The CDR3 loop spans 14 amino acids. The CDR3 sequence: CASRPTGPNEKLFF. The CDR3 nucleotides read TGTGCCAGCAGACCGACAGGGCCGAATGAAAAACTGTTTTTT.

The J gene is TRBJ2-5, the V gene TRBV18, with 8 bases aligning to TRBD2. The CDR3 is made up of 15 amino acids. V shed 3 bases, J shed 5 bases, and the junction held 8 bases outside the gene matches. Germline assignment: CDR1 KGHSH and CDR2 LQKENI. CDR3 nucleotides: TGTGCCAGCTCACCGCCCACGGGGGGGCTGGAGACCCAGTACTTC. Residues: CASSPPTGGLETQYF.

The rearrangement links TRBV28 to TRBJ2-1, with D possibly TRBD2 on 6 matching bases. The germline V gene has CDR1 MDHEN and CDR2 SYDVKM. Trimming cost V 4 bases and J 4 bases, with 14 bases left between them. The CDR3 runs to 15 residues. This CDR3 is CASSYLGGSYNEQFF. Here the CDR3 DNA reads TGTGCCAGCAGTTATCTGGGGGGATCGTACAATGAGCAGTTCTTC.

This rearrangement joins TRBV28 to TRBJ2-7; tentatively, D is TRBD2 (6 bases). Germline-derived CDR1 and CDR2 are MDHEN and SYDVKM. Trimming cost V 5 bases and J 2 bases, with 10 bases left between them. CDR3 length equals 13 residues. The CDR3 spells CASSGDSTYEQYF. CDR3 nucleotides: TGTGCCAGCAGTGGGGACTCAACCTACGAGCAGTACTTC.

The V call is TRBV15, the J call TRBJ2-5; possibly TRBD2 for D (7 bases). V gave up 9 bases and J gave up 4 bases, with 18 bases separating them. Germline CDR1 and CDR2: LNHNV and YYDKDF (reference sequence). The CDR3 sequence is 14 residues long. For the CDR3, the DNA is TGTGCCACGACAAGGGGGGGACCAGGAGAGACCCAGTACTTC. Protein sequence: CATTRGGPGETQYF.

The table lists this clone with a few counts. This chain joins TRBV4-1 and TRBJ2-7; D is possibly TRBD2 (6 bases). Germline CDR1 and CDR2: MGHRA and YSYEKL. V shed 4 bases and J shed 4 bases, with 20 bases lying between them. The CDR3 runs 16 residues. The CDR3 nucleotides are TGCGCCAGCAGCCTCGATAGGACCGCGGGGCGGTACGAGCAGTACTTC. Its protein is CASSLDRTAGRYEQYF.

The chain is built from TRBV25-1 and TRBJ2-1; D unclear. Trimming took off 1 base at V and 4 bases at J, with 8 bases between the two ends. The CDR3 contains 14 residues. Per germline, CDR1 MGHDK and CDR2 SYGVNS. CDR3: CASSESSWYNEQFF. In DNA form, the CDR3 reads TGTGCCAGCAGTGAATCAAGCTGGTACAATGAGCAGTTCTTC.

The chain carries TRBV11-2 and TRBJ2-1, with D hard to call. V was clipped by 2 bases and J by 0 bases, with 11 bases between them. Germline V gene sequence: CDR1 SGHAT, CDR2 FQNNGV. The CDR3 runs 16 residues. The CDR3 protein is CASSLLVLSSYNEQFF. CDR3 coding DNA: TGTGCCAGCAGCTTATTGGTGCTGAGCTCCTACAATGAGCAGTTCTTC.

V usage is TRBV4-2 and J usage is TRBJ2-3; D is unclear. This CDR3 comprises 15 residues. The ends were cut back, 1 base at V and 0 bases at J, with 8 bases in the middle. Per the germline V gene, CDR1 is LGHNA and CDR2 is YNFKEQ. DNA for the CDR3: TGTGCCAGCAGCCAAGGACATCCTAGCACAGATACGCAGTATTTT. Translated, it gives CASSQGHPSTDTQYF.

Here the CDR3 DNA reads TGTGCCAGCGGGGATCTCCGGACAGGGGGGTGGGACACTGAAGCTTTCTTT. Its translation is CASGDLRTGGWDTEAFF. The chain couples TRBV27 to TRBJ1-1, with 10 bases matching TRBD1. Germline V gene lookup returns CDR1 MNHEY and CDR2 SMNVEV (reference sequence). The CDR3 has 17 residues. The J segment lost 3 bases and the V segment lost 8 bases, leaving 15 bases of the junction unmatched.

This clone was counted only a few times. The chain links TRBV28 to TRBJ1-5; D perhaps matches TRBD1 (5 bases). Trimming stripped 8 bases from V and 1 base from J, with 18 bases between. Per germline, CDR1 MDHEN and CDR2 SYDVKM. This CDR3 has 16 residues. In nucleotides, the CDR3 is TGTGCCAGCCTCGGGGCCGGGGGATTAAGCAATCAGCCCCAGCATTTT. It is translated as CASLGAGGLSNQPQHF.